This T cell receptor beta chain appears in the sequencing data of a study of blood T cell repertoires in COVID-19. Turning to the study itself: Whether acute or convalescent, the COVID-19 samples came from the United States, Italy and Spain. PBMCs, B-cell-depleted T cells, or T cells provided the cDNA or gDNA that made up the material.

Sequenced by immunoSEQ multiplex PCR; TCRdb stores in-frame clones only, minus some. This sample has a few hundred thousand clones, with 75% to 90% found just once. V shed 4 bases and J shed 1 base, with 5 bases lying between them. The germline gives CDR1 SNHLY, CDR2 FYNNEI. The CDR3 is 13 amino acids. Participants came from some 23 US areas, aged roughly 18 to 95 years. Clinical history as reported by participants underpinned cohort assignment. Sequences were obtained from PBMCs or T cells enriched from blood (not recorded which). The origin of this receptor is a woman aged 25 to 39 who had been exposed to COVID-19. V and J are TRBV2 and TRBJ2-4; D unresolved. The CDR3 region has the DNA TGTGCCAGCAGTGGACTGGCCAAAAACATTCAGTACTTC. It encodes CASSGLAKNIQYF.